This record covers a single T cell receptor (beta chain). CDR1 is MNHEY, CDR2 SMNVEV, per germline (reference sequence). Trimming at V came to 2 bases and at J to 8 bases, leaving 5 bases not matched to a gene. The CDR3 spans 15 residues. These data come from a study of cytomegalovirus exposure and HLA in healthy donors. The PCR was carried out with 60 Vbeta primers and 13 Jbeta primers. TCRdb's table, derived via immunoSEQ multiplex PCR, lists solely in-frame clones and lacks some. This sample yields over 100,000 clones, of which about four fifths are seen a single time; around 5% belongs to the top ten.

Source material: PBMCs. This sequence joins TRBV27 and TRBJ2-1; 11 nucleotides agree with TRBD2. The TCR was taken from a young man in good health and CMV-seropositive. CDR3 coding DNA: TGTGCCAGCAGTTTACCCCTAGCGGGGGGCCATGAGCAGTTCTTC. Translated, it gives CASSLPLAGGHEQFF.